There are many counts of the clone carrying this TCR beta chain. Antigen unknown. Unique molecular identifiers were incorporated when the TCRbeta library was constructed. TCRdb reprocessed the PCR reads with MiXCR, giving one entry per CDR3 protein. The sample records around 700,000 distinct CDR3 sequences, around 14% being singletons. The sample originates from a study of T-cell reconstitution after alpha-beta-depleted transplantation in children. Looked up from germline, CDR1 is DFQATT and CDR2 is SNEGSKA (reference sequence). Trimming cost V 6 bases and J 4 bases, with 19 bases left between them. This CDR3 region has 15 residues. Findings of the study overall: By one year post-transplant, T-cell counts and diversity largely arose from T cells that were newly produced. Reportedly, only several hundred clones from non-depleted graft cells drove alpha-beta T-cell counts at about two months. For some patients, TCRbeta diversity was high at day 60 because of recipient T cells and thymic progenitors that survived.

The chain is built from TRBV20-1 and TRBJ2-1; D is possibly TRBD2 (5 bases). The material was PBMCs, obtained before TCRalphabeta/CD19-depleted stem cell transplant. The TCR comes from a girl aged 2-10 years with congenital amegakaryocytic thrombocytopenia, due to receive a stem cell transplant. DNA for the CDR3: TGCAGTGCCCGGTTCCATGGGGAGTCGTACAATGAGCAGTTCTTC. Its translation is CSARFHGESYNEQFF.